The 19 T cell receptor beta chains below all came from one sample that was sequenced in a study of T cells in Graves' hyperthyroidism and ophthalmopathy. TCR beta CDR3 sequences were amplified from RNA transcripts. The HTBI set primed first-round TCR CDR3 RT-PCR. One entry per CDR3 protein, called by TCRdb with MiXCR from the multiplex PCR reads. Of around 350,000 distinct CDR3 sequences listed, 15% to 20% are singletons. The sequenced material came from blood. The source is a woman aged 18-29 years with Graves' hyperthyroidism.

This clonotype showed up many times. The V and J genes are TRBV10-2 and TRBJ2-5, with 10 bases fitting TRBD1. V gave up 0 bases and J gave up 4 bases; unmatched junction bases: 2. CDR3 length: 15 amino acids. Germline-derived CDR1 and CDR2 are WSHSY and SAAADI. The CDR3 region is CASSESDRGGETQYF. Here the CDR3 DNA reads TGCGCCAGCAGTGAGTCGGACAGGGGGGGAGAGACCCAGTACTTC.

This clonotype occurred many times. The chain has TRBV12-3 or TRBV12-4 and TRBJ1-2; no reliable D call. This CDR3 is built from 14 residues. V lost 4 bases, J lost 8 bases, and 17 bases lay in between. CDR3 amino acids: CASSSKVPSKGYTF. The DNA of the CDR3 is TGTGCCAGCAGTTCGAAGGTCCCCTCTAAGGGCTACACCTTC.

This clonotype was observed at least ten times. V and J are TRBV12-5 and TRBJ2-5; D is undetermined. The germline V gene encodes CDR1 LGHNT and CDR2 FRNRAP. Trimming removed 3 bases at V and 5 bases at J, with 10 bases between. This CDR3 comprises 13 residues. CDR3 region: CASGFNALETQYF. The DNA of the CDR3 is TGTGCTAGTGGTTTCAACGCTCTGGAGACCCAGTACTTC.

At least ten counts were recorded for this clonotype. This chain joins TRBV6-1 and TRBJ1-1, with D possibly being TRBD1 (5 bases). V shed 6 bases and J shed 6 bases, with 17 bases lying between them. This CDR3 comprises 14 residues. Germline lookup yields CDR1 MNHNS and CDR2 SASEGT. The CDR3 is CASSWDSRGPEAFF. In DNA form, the CDR3 reads TGTGCCAGCAGCTGGGACTCGCGGGGCCCTGAAGCTTTCTTT.

The J gene is TRBJ1-2, the V gene TRBV11-2; possible D gene TRBD1, 5 bases. This CDR3 contains 15 residues. The germline V and J ends were trimmed by 6 bases and 7 bases, with 21 bases remaining between them. Per the germline V gene, CDR1 is SGHAT and CDR2 is FQNNGV. Here the CDR3 DNA reads TGTGCCAGCAGAGGTCTGAGGACATTCCTTCCTGGCTACACCTTC. The encoded protein is CASRGLRTFLPGYTF.

The CDR3 loop reads CASSPLIRETQYF. CDR3 coding DNA: TGTGCCAGCTCCCCCCTGATCCGAGAGACCCAGTACTTC. The chain uses TRBV18 and TRBJ2-5, with D unresolved. Germline V gene lookup returns CDR1 KGHSH and CDR2 LQKENI. V lost 6 bases and J 4 bases, leaving 12 bases between the germline ends. The CDR3 consists of 13 residues.

This chain uses TRBV4-2 with TRBJ1-1, with 12 bases lining up with TRBD1. The CDR3 is 18 amino acids. The ends lost 3 bases at V and 5 bases at J; junction bases unmatched: 13. CDR1 is LGHNA and CDR2 is YNFKEQ in the germline V gene. In nucleotides, the CDR3 is TGTGCCAGCAGCCACCAGGTGGCGGGACAGGGGGCTGATACTGAAGCTTTCTTT. Translation gives CASSHQVAGQGADTEAFF.

This clonotype has at least ten counts. The rearrangement uses TRBV28 and TRBJ2-7; no firm D call. There are 16 residues in the CDR3. Trimming left V 2 bases short and J 7 bases short, with 21 bases between. The germline gives CDR1 MDHEN, CDR2 SYDVKM. CDR3 sequence reads: CASSLGPSDWAGEQYF. CDR3 in DNA: TGTGCCAGCAGTTTAGGCCCCTCGGATTGGGCCGGGGAGCAGTACTTC.

In this sample, this clonotype turned up many times. The rearrangement links TRBV6-5 to TRBJ2-7, with D perhaps matching TRBD1 (5 bases). The CDR3 has 13 residues. V was pared by 2 bases and J by 2 bases, with 7 bases between. Per germline, CDR1 MNHEY and CDR2 SVGAGI. The CDR3 is CASSYQGTYEQYF. In DNA form, the CDR3 reads TGTGCCAGCAGTTACCAGGGAACCTACGAGCAGTACTTC.

Ten or more counts support this clonotype. The chain uses TRBV5-1 and TRBJ1-1; D ambiguous. The germline V gene encodes CDR1 SGHRS and CDR2 YFSETQ. The CDR3 extends over 14 amino acids. Trimming took off 2 bases at V and 5 bases at J, with 13 bases between the two ends. In DNA, the CDR3 is TGCGCCAGCAGCTTTTGGGCGGATACTACTGAAGCTTTCTTT. This sequence encodes CASSFWADTTEAFF.

V gene TRBV10-3 combines with J gene TRBJ1-1; TRBD1 matches at 8 bases. Germline V gene sequence: CDR1 ENHRY, CDR2 SYGVKD. The CDR3 contains 15 residues. The V segment lost 5 bases and the J segment 5 bases; nucleotides outside the gene matches: 10. The CDR3 reads CAISRQGLDGTEAFF. DNA for the CDR3: TGTGCCATCAGTAGACAGGGGCTTGATGGGACTGAAGCTTTCTTT.

This clonotype was seen many times. The chain combines TRBV4-1 with TRBJ2-7; D call uncertain. V dropped 4 bases and J dropped 2 bases, with 15 bases sitting between them. The length of the CDR3 is 15 residues. Germline lookup yields CDR1 MGHRA and CDR2 YSYEKL. For the CDR3, the DNA is TGCGCCAGCAGCCTCGTCACTGGTGGGACCTACGAGCAGTACTTC. The encoded protein is CASSLVTGGTYEQYF.

This clonotype occurred many times. V is TRBV20-1 and J is TRBJ1-2; D possibly corresponds to TRBD1 (5 bases). The CDR3 runs 16 residues. Trimming shortened V by 0 bases and J by 4 bases, and 18 bases separated the two germline ends. Looked up from germline, CDR1 is DFQATT and CDR2 is SNEGSKA (reference sequence). The CDR3: CSARDRGDPATYGYTF. The CDR3 DNA sequence: TGCAGTGCTAGAGATCGGGGGGACCCGGCTACCTATGGCTACACCTTC.

This clonotype was counted many times. The genes are TRBV5-1 and TRBJ1-1; D possibly corresponds to TRBD1 (5 bases). The CDR3 covers 14 residues. CDR1 and CDR2 (germline): SGHRS, YFSETQ. The V end was cut by 4 bases, the J end by 3 bases, with 13 bases between. For the CDR3, the DNA is TGCGCCAGCAGCCATCCGGACACCTACACTGAAGCTTTCTTT. This sequence encodes CASSHPDTYTEAFF.

This clonotype was picked up a small number of times. The chain carries TRBV2 and TRBJ1-1; D remains ambiguous. The germline V gene encodes CDR1 SNHLY and CDR2 FYNNEI. This CDR3 comprises 13 residues. V lost 8 bases and J lost 0, with 10 bases in between. CDR3 nucleotide sequence: TGTGCCAGCTTCGCAGACATGAACACTGAAGCTTTCTTT. Translated, it gives CASFADMNTEAFF.

This clonotype was counted ten times or more. V usage is TRBV19 and J usage is TRBJ1-1; D ambiguous. This CDR3 contains 13 residues. V gave up 3 bases and J gave up 6 bases, with 11 bases separating them. Germline V gene sequence: CDR1 LNHDA, CDR2 SQIVND (reference sequence). This CDR3 is CASSIFGQAEAFF. The DNA for the CDR3 is TGTGCCAGTAGTATTTTCGGCCAGGCTGAAGCTTTCTTT.

The chain uses TRBV11-2 and TRBJ1-1; the D is unclear. CDR1 is SGHAT and CDR2 is FQNNGV in the germline V gene. This CDR3 is built from 17 residues. Between the trimmed V and J ends, which lost 3 bases and 0 bases, there was a span of 17 bases. Here the CDR3 reads CASSFPTVPGLNTEAFF. The CDR3 DNA reads as TGTGCCAGCAGCTTCCCGACCGTGCCGGGTTTGAACACTGAAGCTTTCTTT. Together with reference TRBV11-2 and TRBJ1-1, the CDR3 gives the full variable domain: EAGVAQSPRYKIIEKRQSVAFWCNPISGHATLYWYQQILGQGPKLLIQFQNNGVVDDSQLPKDRFSAERLKGVDSTLKIQPAKLEDSAVYLCASSFPTVPGLNTEAFFGQGTRLTVV.

Note on this clonotype: One end of the junction varies from germline; a read error may be responsible. The rearrangement joins TRBV20-1 to TRBJ2-7; no firm D call. This CDR3 has 13 amino acids. Germline V gene lookup returns CDR1 DFQATT and CDR2 SNEGSKA (reference sequence). This CDR3 is CSATPETPLELYF. DNA for the CDR3: TGCAGTGCTACCCCAGAGACTCCGCTCGAGCTGTACTTC.

This clonotype was counted a few times. The V call is TRBV7-2, the J call TRBJ2-7, with 9 bases that match TRBD2. The trim removed 2 bases at V and 5 bases at J, leaving 7 bases unmatched. Germline lookup yields CDR1 SGHTA and CDR2 FQGNSA. There are 15 residues in the CDR3. CDR3 DNA sequence: TGTGCCAGCAGCTTACCGGGCGGGGGGGCACACGAGCAGTACTTC. Protein: CASSLPGGGAHEQYF. The whole variable domain, remainder taken from reference TRBV7-2 and TRBJ2-7, is GAGVSQSPSNKVTEKGKDVELRCDPISGHTALYWYRQSLGQGLEFLIYFQGNSAPDKSGLPSDRFSAERTGGSVSTLTIQRTQQEDSAVYLCASSLPGGGAHEQYFGPGTRLTVT.